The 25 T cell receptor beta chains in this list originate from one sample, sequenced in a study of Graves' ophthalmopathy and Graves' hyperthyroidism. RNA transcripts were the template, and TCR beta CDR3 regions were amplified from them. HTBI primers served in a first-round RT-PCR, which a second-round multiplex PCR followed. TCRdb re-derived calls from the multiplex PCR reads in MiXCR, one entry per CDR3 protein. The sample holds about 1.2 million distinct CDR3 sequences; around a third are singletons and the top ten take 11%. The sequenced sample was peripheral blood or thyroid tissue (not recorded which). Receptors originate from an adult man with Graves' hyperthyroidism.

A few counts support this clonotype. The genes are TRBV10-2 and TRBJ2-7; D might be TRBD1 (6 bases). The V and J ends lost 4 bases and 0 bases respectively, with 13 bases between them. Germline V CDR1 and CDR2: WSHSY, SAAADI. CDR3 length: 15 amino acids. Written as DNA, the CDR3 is TGCGCCAGCAGTGGGGGACACCTTAGCTCCTACGAGCAGTACTTC. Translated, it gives CASSGGHLSSYEQYF.

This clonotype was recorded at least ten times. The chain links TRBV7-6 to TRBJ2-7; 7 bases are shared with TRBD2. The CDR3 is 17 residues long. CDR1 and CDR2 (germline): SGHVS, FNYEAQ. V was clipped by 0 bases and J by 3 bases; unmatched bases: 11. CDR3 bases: TGTGCCAGCAGCTTAGCCCGCCTAGGGCGGGGGAACTACGAGCAGTACTTC. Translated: CASSLARLGRGNYEQYF.

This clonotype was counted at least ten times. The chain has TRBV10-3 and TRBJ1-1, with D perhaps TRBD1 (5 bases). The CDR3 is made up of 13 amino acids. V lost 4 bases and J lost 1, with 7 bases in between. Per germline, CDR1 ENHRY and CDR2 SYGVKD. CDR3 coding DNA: TGTGCCATCAGTGTCCAGGGGAACACTGAAGCTTTCTTT. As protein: CAISVQGNTEAFF.

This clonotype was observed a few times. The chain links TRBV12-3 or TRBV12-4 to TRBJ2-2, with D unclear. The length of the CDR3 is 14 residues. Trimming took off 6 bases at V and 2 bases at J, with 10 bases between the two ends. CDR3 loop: CASRPGSNTGELFF. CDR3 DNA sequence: TGTGCCAGCAGGCCGGGTAGCAACACCGGGGAGCTGTTTTTT.

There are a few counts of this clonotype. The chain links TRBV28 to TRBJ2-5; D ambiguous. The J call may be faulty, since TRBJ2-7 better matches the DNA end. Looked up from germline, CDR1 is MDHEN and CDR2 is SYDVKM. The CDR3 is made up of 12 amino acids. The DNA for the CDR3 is TGTGCCAGCAGTACAGCTTGGACCGAGCAGTACTTC. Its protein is CASSTAWTEQYF.

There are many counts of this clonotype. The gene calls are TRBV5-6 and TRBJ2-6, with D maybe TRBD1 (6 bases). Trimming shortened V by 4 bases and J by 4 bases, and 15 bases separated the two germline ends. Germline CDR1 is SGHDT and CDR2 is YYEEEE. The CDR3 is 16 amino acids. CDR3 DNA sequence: TGTGCCAGCAGCCCCTCCCCAGGGGTCGGGGCCAACGTCCTGACTTTC. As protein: CASSPSPGVGANVLTF.

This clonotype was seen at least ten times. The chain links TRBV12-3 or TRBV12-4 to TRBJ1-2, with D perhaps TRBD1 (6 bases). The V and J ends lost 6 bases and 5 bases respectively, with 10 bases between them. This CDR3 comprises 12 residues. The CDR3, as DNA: TGTGCCAGCAGAGGCACAGGGTATGGCTACACCTTC. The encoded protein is CASRGTGYGYTF.

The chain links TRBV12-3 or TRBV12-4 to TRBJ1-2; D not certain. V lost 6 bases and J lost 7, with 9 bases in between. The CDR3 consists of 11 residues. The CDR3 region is CASSFYGGYTF. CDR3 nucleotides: TGTGCCAGCAGCTTCTATGGTGGCTACACCTTC.

The CDR3 region is CASSEVGWGNEKLFF. The CDR3 DNA reads as TGTGCCAGCAGTGAGGTCGGATGGGGCAATGAAAAACTGTTTTTT. The rearrangement joins TRBV12-3 or TRBV12-4 to TRBJ1-4, with a tentative D call TRBD1 (5 bases). With 5 bases removed from V and 5 bases from J, the gap between germline ends came to 15 bases. CDR3 length equals 15 residues.

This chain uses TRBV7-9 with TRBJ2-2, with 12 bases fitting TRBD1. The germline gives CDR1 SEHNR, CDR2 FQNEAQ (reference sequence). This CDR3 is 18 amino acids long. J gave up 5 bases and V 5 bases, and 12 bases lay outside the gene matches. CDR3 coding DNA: TGTGCCAGCAGCCCGAGCCTCCCGGGACAGGGGGCGACCGGGGAGCTGTTTTTT. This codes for CASSPSLPGQGATGELFF.

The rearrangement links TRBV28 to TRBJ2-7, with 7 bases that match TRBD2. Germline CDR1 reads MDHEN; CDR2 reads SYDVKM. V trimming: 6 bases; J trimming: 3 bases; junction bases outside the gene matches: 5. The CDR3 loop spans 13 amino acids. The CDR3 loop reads CASRRGRVYEQYF. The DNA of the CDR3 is TGTGCCAGCAGGCGGGGGAGGGTCTACGAGCAGTACTTC. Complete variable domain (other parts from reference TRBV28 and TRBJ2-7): DVKVTQSSRYLVKRTGEKVFLECVQDMDHENMFWYRQDPGLGLRLIYFSYDVKMKEKGDIPEGYSVSREKKERFSLILESASTNQTSMYLCASRRGRVYEQYFGPGTRLTVT.

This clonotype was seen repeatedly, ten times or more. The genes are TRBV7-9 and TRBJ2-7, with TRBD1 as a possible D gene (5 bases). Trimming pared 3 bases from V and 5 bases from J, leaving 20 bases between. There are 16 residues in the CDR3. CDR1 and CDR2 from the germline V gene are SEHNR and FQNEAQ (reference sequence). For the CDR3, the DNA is TGTGCCAGCAGCTTGGTAGCAGGGTGGGGTGACAACGAGCAGTACTTC. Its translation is CASSLVAGWGDNEQYF.

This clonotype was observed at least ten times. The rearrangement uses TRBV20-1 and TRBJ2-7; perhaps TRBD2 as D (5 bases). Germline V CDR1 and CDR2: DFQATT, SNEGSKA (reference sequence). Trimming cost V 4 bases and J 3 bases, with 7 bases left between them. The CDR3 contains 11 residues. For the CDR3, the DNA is TGCAGTGCTAACCGGGACTACGAGCAGTACTTC. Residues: CSANRDYEQYF.

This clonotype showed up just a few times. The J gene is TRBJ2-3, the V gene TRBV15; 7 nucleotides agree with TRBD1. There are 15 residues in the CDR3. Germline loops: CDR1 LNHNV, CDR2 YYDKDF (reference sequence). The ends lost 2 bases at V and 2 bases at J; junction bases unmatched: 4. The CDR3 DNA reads TGTGCCACCAGCAGACGACAGGGCAACACAGATACGCAGTATTTT. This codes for CATSRRQGNTDTQYF. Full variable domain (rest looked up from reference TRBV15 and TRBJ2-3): DAMVIQNPRYQVTQFGKPVTLSCSQTLNHNVMYWYQQKSSQAPKLLFHYYDKDFNNEADTPDNFQSRRPNTSFCFLDIRSPGLGDTAMYLCATSRRQGNTDTQYFGPGTRLTVL.

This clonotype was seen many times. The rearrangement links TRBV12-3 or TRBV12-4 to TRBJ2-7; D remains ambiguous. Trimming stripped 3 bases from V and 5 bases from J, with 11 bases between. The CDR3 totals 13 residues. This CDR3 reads CASSFGWSNEQYF. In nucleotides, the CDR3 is TGTGCCAGCAGTTTCGGGTGGTCCAACGAGCAGTACTTC.

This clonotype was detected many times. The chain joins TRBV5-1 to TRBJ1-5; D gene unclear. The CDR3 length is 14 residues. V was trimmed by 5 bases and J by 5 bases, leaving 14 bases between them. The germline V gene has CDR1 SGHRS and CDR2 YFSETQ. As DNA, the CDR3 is TGCGCCAGCAGGCCGGACCGAGCAGATCAGCCCCAGCATTTT. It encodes CASRPDRADQPQHF.

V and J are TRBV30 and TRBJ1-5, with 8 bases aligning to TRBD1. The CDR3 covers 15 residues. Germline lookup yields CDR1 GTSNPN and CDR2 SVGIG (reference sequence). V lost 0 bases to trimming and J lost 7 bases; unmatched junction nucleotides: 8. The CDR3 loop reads CAWSVGQGAWQPQHF. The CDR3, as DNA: TGTGCCTGGAGTGTGGGGCAGGGGGCTTGGCAGCCCCAGCATTTT.

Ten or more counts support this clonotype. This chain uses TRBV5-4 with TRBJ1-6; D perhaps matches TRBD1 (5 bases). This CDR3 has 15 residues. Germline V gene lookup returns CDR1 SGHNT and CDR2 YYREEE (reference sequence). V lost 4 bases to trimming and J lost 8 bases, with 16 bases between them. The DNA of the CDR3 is TGTGCCAGCAGCCCAGGGACCGCCAGAGATTCACCCCTCCACTTT. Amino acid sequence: CASSPGTARDSPLHF.

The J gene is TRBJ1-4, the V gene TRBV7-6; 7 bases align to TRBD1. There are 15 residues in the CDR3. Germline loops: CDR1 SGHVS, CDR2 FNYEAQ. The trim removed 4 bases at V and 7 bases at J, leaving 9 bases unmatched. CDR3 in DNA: TGTGCCAGCAGCTCGATTGACAGGGTTGGTGAAAAACTGTTTTTT. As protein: CASSSIDRVGEKLFF.

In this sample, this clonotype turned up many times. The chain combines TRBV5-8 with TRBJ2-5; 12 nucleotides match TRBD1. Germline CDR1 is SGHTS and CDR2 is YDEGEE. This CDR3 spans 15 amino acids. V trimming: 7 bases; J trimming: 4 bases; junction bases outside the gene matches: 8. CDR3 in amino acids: CASGPGQGAGETQYF. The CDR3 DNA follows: TGTGCCAGCGGCCCGGGACAGGGGGCAGGAGAGACCCAGTACTTC.

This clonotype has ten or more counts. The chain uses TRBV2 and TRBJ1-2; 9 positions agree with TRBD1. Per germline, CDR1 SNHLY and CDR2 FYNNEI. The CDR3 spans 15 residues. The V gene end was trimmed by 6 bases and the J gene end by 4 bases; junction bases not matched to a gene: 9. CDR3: CASRGTGLPLYGYTF. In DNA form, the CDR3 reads TGTGCCAGCAGAGGGACAGGGCTCCCCCTCTATGGCTACACCTTC.

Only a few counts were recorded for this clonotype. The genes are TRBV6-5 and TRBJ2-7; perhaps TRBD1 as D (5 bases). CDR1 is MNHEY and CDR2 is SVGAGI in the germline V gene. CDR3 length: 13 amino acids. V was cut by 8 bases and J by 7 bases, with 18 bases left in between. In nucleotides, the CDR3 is TGTGCCAGCGGTGACATTCAGGGTGGAGAGCAGTACTTC. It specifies CASGDIQGGEQYF.

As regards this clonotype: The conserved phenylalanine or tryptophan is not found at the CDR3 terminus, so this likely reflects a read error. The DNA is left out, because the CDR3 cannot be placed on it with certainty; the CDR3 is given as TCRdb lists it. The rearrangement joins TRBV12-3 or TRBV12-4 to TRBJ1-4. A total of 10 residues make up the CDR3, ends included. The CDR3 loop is CASSLGARHG.

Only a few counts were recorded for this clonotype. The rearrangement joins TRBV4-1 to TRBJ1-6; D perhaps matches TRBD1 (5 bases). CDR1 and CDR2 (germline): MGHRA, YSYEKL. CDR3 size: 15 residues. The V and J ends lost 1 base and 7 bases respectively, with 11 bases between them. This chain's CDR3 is CASSQVEGSNSPLHF. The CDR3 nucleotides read TGCGCCAGCAGCCAAGTCGAGGGGTCGAATTCACCCCTCCACTTT.

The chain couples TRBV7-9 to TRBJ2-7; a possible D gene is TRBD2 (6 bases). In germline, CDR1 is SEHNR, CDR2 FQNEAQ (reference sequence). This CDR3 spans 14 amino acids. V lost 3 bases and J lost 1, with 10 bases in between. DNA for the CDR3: TGTGCCAGCAGCTTTCGGCGGGAATCCTACGAGCAGTACTTC. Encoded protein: CASSFRRESYEQYF.